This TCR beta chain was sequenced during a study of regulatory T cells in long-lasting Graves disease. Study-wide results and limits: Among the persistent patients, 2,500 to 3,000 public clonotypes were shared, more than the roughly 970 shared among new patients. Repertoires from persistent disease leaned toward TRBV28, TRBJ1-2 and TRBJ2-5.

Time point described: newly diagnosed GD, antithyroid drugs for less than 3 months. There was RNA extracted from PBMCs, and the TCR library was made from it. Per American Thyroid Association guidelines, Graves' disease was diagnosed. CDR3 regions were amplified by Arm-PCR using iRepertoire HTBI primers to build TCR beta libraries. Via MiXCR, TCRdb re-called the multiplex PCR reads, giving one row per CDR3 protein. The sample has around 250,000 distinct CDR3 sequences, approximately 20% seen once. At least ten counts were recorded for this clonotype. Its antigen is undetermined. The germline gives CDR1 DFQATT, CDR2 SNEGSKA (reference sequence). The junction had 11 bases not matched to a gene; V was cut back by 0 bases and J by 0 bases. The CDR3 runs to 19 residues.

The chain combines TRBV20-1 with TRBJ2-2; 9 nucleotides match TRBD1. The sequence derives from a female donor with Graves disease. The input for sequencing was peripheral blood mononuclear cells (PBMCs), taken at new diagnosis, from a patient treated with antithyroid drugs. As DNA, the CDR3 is TGCAGTGCTAGAGATCACGGACAGGGGTCGTTCGCGAACACCGGGGAGCTGTTTTTT. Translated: CSARDHGQGSFANTGELFF.